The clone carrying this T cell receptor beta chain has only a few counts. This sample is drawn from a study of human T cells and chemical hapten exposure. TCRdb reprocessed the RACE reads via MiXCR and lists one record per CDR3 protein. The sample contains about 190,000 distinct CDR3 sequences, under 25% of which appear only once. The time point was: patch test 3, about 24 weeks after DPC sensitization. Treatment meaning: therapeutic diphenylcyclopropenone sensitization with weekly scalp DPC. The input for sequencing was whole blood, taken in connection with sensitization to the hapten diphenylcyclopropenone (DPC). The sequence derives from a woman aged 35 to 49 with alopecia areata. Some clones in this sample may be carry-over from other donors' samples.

Written as DNA, the CDR3 is TGCGCCAGCAGCCAAGTGGGGGGTAGCAATGGCTACACCTTC. Its translation is CASSQVGGSNGYTF. This chain connects TRBV4-1 to TRBJ1-2; a weak D match, TRBD1 (5 bases). This CDR3 is 14 amino acids long. From germline, CDR1 is MGHRA and CDR2 YSYEKL. V lost 1 base, J lost 6 bases, and 12 bases lay in between.